These 11 T cell receptor beta chains originate from one sample sequenced in a study of T cell responses to AZD1222 COVID-19 vaccine. Produced via immunoSEQ multiplex PCR; TCRdb's table is partial and in-frame only. The sample has about 130,000 clones, 92% seen once; the top ten hold 1.9%. The sample consisted of peripheral blood, taken on day 0 of AZD1222 vaccination. These receptors all stem from an adult in good health.

This chain links TRBV5-1 with TRBJ1-1; weak D call: TRBD1 (6 bases). V was clipped by 4 bases and J by 3 bases, with 10 bases between them. The CDR3 has 13 residues. In germline, CDR1 is SGHRS, CDR2 YFSETQ. The DNA for the CDR3 is TGCGCCAGCAGCAGAAGACAGGACACTGAAGCTTTCTTT. This translates into CASSRRQDTEAFF. The whole variable domain, filled in from reference TRBV5-1 and TRBJ1-1, reads KAGVTQTPRYLIKTRGQQVTLSCSPISGHRSVSWYQQTPGQGLQFLFEYFSETQRNKGNFPGRFSGRQFSNSRSEMNVSTLELGDSALYLCASSRRQDTEAFFGQGTRLTVV.

The chain recombines TRBV4-3 with TRBJ1-4, with D unresolved. This CDR3 contains 15 residues. Trimming took off 6 bases at V and 0 bases at J, with 11 bases between the two ends. Germline V gene lookup returns CDR1 LGHNA and CDR2 YSLEER. CDR3 DNA: TGCGCCAGCAGGAAAAGGATATCAACTAATGAAAAACTGTTTTTT. Translated, it gives CASRKRISTNEKLFF.

This clone was observed a single time. The chain combines TRBV6-5 with TRBJ2-5, with unresolved D. Trimming stripped 6 bases from V and 7 bases from J, with 9 bases between. Germline CDR1 is MNHEY and CDR2 is SVGAGI. The CDR3 contains 11 residues. The CDR3 reads CASSSPTTQYF. Here the CDR3 DNA reads TGTGCCAGCAGCTCTCCCACGACCCAGTACTTC.

The chain carries TRBV15 and TRBJ1-5, with D hard to call. This CDR3 comprises 15 residues. The germline V and J ends were trimmed by 4 bases and 1 base, with 11 bases remaining between them. Germline CDR1 LNHNV, CDR2 YYDKDF (reference sequence). CDR3 residues: CATSKIIGSNQPQHF. The CDR3 coding sequence is TGTGCCACCAGCAAGATCATAGGAAGCAATCAGCCCCAGCATTTT.

This sequence joins TRBV19 and TRBJ1-2; D might be TRBD1 (6 bases). This CDR3 spans 14 amino acids. The germline CDR1 and CDR2 sequences are LNHDA and SQIVND (reference sequence). Trimming took off 7 bases at V and 3 bases at J, with 15 bases between the two ends. CDR3: CASTLGQWDYGYTF. The DNA for the CDR3 is TGTGCCAGTACCCTCGGACAGTGGGACTATGGCTACACCTTC.

V gene TRBV18 combines with J gene TRBJ1-2; 8 bases line up with TRBD1. The germline V gene has CDR1 KGHSH and CDR2 LQKENI. Losses at the gene ends were 3 bases for V and 2 bases for J; bases not matched to a gene: 2. This CDR3 has 14 amino acids. The CDR3 nucleotides read TGTGCCAGCTCACCGAGGGACAGGAACTATGGCTACACCTTC. Its protein product is CASSPRDRNYGYTF.

The gene calls are TRBV7-9 and TRBJ1-2, with 8 nucleotides matching TRBD1. This CDR3 region has 13 residues. The junction had 1 base not matched to a gene; V was cut back by 4 bases and J by 3 bases. Germline lookup yields CDR1 SEHNR and CDR2 FQNEAQ (reference sequence). The CDR3 coding sequence is TGTGCCAGCAGCTCAGGGGGCTACTATGGCTACACCTTC. This codes for CASSSGGYYGYTF.

This clone was counted once. The chain carries TRBV2 and TRBJ2-5, with a tentative D call TRBD1 (5 bases). This CDR3 region has 14 residues. Germline V gene data show CDR1 as SNHLY and CDR2 as FYNNEI. Deletions cut 4 bases from V and 7 bases from J, with 16 bases between. The chain's CDR3 is CASSVIALGRTQYF. CDR3 DNA: TGTGCCAGCAGTGTGATCGCGCTGGGGCGGACCCAGTACTTC.

The chain joins TRBV5-5 to TRBJ2-7; TRBD1 might be the D (7 bases). The V gene's germline CDR1 is SGHKS and CDR2 YYEKEE (reference sequence). The CDR3 spans 16 residues. Deletions cut 4 bases from V and 3 bases from J, with 20 bases between. The CDR3 bases are TGTGCCAGCAGCCAGGAGGGGGCGATTGGGCTCTACGAGCAGTACTTC. Amino acid sequence: CASSQEGAIGLYEQYF.

This clone was counted once. The V call is TRBV7-8, the J call TRBJ2-7; TRBD1 matches 10 bases. The J segment lost 3 bases and the V segment lost 3 bases, leaving 8 bases of the junction unmatched. In germline, CDR1 is SGHVS, CDR2 FQNEAQ. The CDR3 runs 16 residues. The CDR3 nucleotides are TGTGCCAGCAGCTTCCGCCCAGGACAGGGGGGCTACGAGCAGTACTTC. This translates into CASSFRPGQGGYEQYF.

The chain combines TRBV14 with TRBJ2-7, with D possibly TRBD1 on 6 matching bases. The V end was cut by 3 bases, the J end by 4 bases, with 7 bases between. CDR1 is SGHDN and CDR2 is FVKESK in the germline V gene. The CDR3 sequence is 12 residues long. The DNA for the CDR3 is TGTGCCAGCAGCCAGGGACAATACGAGCAGTACTTC. Translating it yields CASSQGQYEQYF.